This T cell receptor (beta chain) came from a study of blood T cell repertoires in COVID-19. The protocol was immunoSEQ multiplex PCR, while the TCRdb copy is restricted to in-frame clones and leaves out a portion. Here the sample spans around 220,000 clones, 65% to 85% being singletons. V lost 3 bases to trimming and J lost 6 bases; unmatched junction nucleotides: 4. Germline values: CDR1 DFQATT, CDR2 SNEGSKA (reference sequence). The CDR3 runs to 12 residues. V is TRBV20-1 and J is TRBJ1-1, with TRBD1 matching 7 bases. The clonotype was recovered from a woman aged 80 or over with acute or convalescent COVID-19. Material: peripheral blood. CDR3 coding DNA: TGCAGTGCTAGTAGACAGGGCGCTGAAGCTTTCTTT. Encoded protein: CSASRQGAEAFF.